One sample yielded the 6 T cell receptor beta chains listed below, sequenced in a study of blood T cell repertoires in COVID-19. Libraries were prepared by immunoSEQ multiplex PCR; TCRdb keeps only in-frame clonotypes and omits some of them. The sample has 57,000 or so clones, 75% to 90% seen once; the top ten hold 14%. Sequencing was carried out using peripheral blood. All receptors come from a human donor in a cohort sampled during active COVID-19.

The chain has TRBV27 and TRBJ2-1, with TRBD1 as a possible D gene (6 bases). V was cut by 4 bases and J by 7 bases, with 23 bases left in between. Germline V gene sequence: CDR1 MNHEY, CDR2 SMNVEV (reference sequence). The length of the CDR3 is 17 residues. CDR3 region: CASSSQVDRSIKNEQFF. Here the CDR3 DNA reads TGTGCCAGCAGTTCACAAGTGGACAGAAGCATAAAAAATGAGCAGTTCTTC.

This clone was observed a few times. The chain has TRBV29-1 and TRBJ1-1, with TRBD1 matching 9 bases. The CDR3 extends over 10 amino acids. The V gene's germline CDR1 is SQVTM and CDR2 ANQGSEA. With 6 bases clipped from V and 8 bases from J, the junction kept 1 base outside the gene matches. CDR3 sequence (DNA): TGCAGCGTGGGGACAGGGGAAGCTTTCTTT. This encodes CSVGTGEAFF.

The V and J genes are TRBV3-1 (or the pseudogene TRBV3-2) and TRBJ2-7; 8 nucleotides match TRBD2. Trimming at V came to 2 bases and at J to 6 bases, leaving 9 bases not matched to a gene. CDR1 LGHDT and CDR2 YNNKEL come from the germline V gene (reference sequence). The CDR3 contains 15 residues. CDR3 sequence (DNA): TGTGCCAGCAGCCAACTTGCGGGGGGATTAGGCGAGCAGTACTTC. Its translation: CASSQLAGGLGEQYF.

The rearrangement joins TRBV3-1 (or the pseudogene TRBV3-2) to TRBJ1-2; D gene unclear. The CDR3 covers 14 residues. Germline CDR1 is LGHDT and CDR2 is YNNKEL (reference sequence). The V end was cut by 1 base, the J end by 3 bases, with 9 bases between. The CDR3 loop is CASSQARSHYGYTF. Here the CDR3 DNA reads TGTGCCAGCAGCCAAGCCAGGTCCCACTATGGCTACACCTTC.

The genes are TRBV19 and TRBJ1-5; 10 positions agree with TRBD1. V shed 3 bases, J shed 4 bases, and the junction held 6 bases outside the gene matches. In germline, CDR1 is LNHDA, CDR2 SQIVND (reference sequence). CDR3 length: 16 amino acids. CDR3 DNA: TGTGCCAGTAGTATCCCGGACAGGGGGATTAATCAGCCCCAGCATTTT. Translation gives CASSIPDRGINQPQHF.

The chain joins TRBV11-2 to TRBJ2-7; possible D gene TRBD2, 5 bases. V was trimmed by 5 bases and J by 3 bases, leaving 8 bases between them. CDR1 is SGHAT, CDR2 FQNNGV, per germline. The CDR3 has 12 amino acids. In DNA, the CDR3 is TGTGCCAGCAGCCCCCGGGGCTACGAGCAGTACTTC. The encoded protein is CASSPRGYEQYF. The full variable domain, with the rest looked up from reference TRBV11-2 and TRBJ2-7, is EAGVAQSPRYKIIEKRQSVAFWCNPISGHATLYWYQQILGQGPKLLIQFQNNGVVDDSQLPKDRFSAERLKGVDSTLKIQPAKLEDSAVYLCASSPRGYEQYFGPGTRLTVT.